Listed below are T cell receptor beta chains from one sample, sequenced in a study of T-cell memory formation after mild COVID-19. TCRdb re-analysed the 5' RACE reads in MiXCR, keeping a single row per CDR3 protein. Of about 620,000 distinct CDR3 sequences in the sample, over 15% were seen once. The sample was PBMCs or a T cell subset sorted from them (not recorded which). All receptors derive from an adult woman who had mild COVID-19 (a few samples of this study predate the infection). Cell type and time point are not known. Both conserved end residues are part of each CDR3. A D gene is named only where the DNA matches it firmly. Some rows mark clone size as missing; the rest say once, few, many or name a class of expanded clone.

D: TRBD2; J: TRBJ2-7; size: many; V: TRBV6-5; CDR3: CASSKGGRGVEQYF; DNA: TGTGCCAGCAGTAAAGGAGGACGGGGGGTCGAGCAGTACTTC
D: .; J: TRBJ2-2; size: few; V: TRBV27; CDR3: CASSLYSPNTGELFF; DNA: TGTGCCAGCAGTTTGTACTCGCCGAACACCGGGGAGCTGTTTTTT
D: .; J: TRBJ1-1; size: .; V: TRBV13; CDR3: CASSFFWTHTEAFF; DNA: TGTGCCAGCAGCTTTTTCTGGACCCACACTGAAGCTTTCTTT
D: TRBD1; J: TRBJ2-4; size: few; V: TRBV6-6; CDR3: CASSYHGQDYFQYF; DNA: TGTGCCAGCAGTTACCACGGACAGGATTACTTTCAGTACTTC
D: TRBD1; J: TRBJ1-5; size: few; V: TRBV20-1; CDR3: CSARGTGNQPQHF; DNA: TGCAGTGCTAGAGGGACAGGGAATCAGCCCCAGCATTTT
D: .; J: TRBJ2-1; size: .; V: TRBV7-3; CDR3: CASSLTPGHSNEQFF; DNA: TGTGCCAGCAGCTTAACTCCCGGACACAGCAATGAGCAGTTCTTC
D: .; J: TRBJ2-7; size: many; V: TRBV18; CDR3: CASSQTLSADSEQYF; DNA: TGTGCCAGCTCACAGACACTTTCGGCGGACAGCGAGCAGTACTTC
D: .; J: TRBJ2-7; size: .; V: TRBV7-9; CDR3: CASSSAANGVNEQYF; DNA: TGTGCCAGCAGCTCCGCGGCCAACGGGGTAAACGAGCAGTACTTC
D: .; J: TRBJ1-2; size: few; V: TRBV30; CDR3: CAWTLTGSFGGYTF; DNA: TGTGCCTGGACCCTGACAGGCTCCTTTGGCGGCTACACCTTC
D: .; J: TRBJ2-1; size: few; V: TRBV6-6; CDR3: CASSYSPPDNEQFF; DNA: TGTGCCAGCAGTTACTCCCCACCGGACAATGAGCAGTTCTTC
D: .; J: TRBJ2-7; size: .; V: TRBV24-1; CDR3: CATSDFAADGSYEQYF; DNA: TGTGCCACCAGTGATTTTGCGGCGGACGGTTCCTACGAGCAGTACTTC
D: TRBD2; J: TRBJ2-7; size: .; V: TRBV27; CDR3: CASSSATSGPPYEQYF; DNA: TGTGCCAGCAGTTCCGCGACTAGCGGGCCGCCCTACGAGCAGTACTTC
D: .; J: TRBJ2-7; size: few; V: TRBV5-1; CDR3: CASSLETWGRQYF; DNA: TGCGCCAGCAGCTTGGAGACGTGGGGTCGGCAGTACTTC
D: .; J: TRBJ2-5; size: few; V: TRBV4-1; CDR3: CASTGGRVETQYF; DNA: TGCGCCAGCACCGGCGGCAGGGTGGAGACCCAGTACTTC
D: .; J: TRBJ2-7; size: .; V: TRBV12-3/TRBV12-4; CDR3: CASSRPIKDGIYEQYF; DNA: TGTGCCAGCAGTCGCCCGATAAAGGACGGAATCTACGAGCAGTACTTC
D: TRBD1; J: TRBJ2-7; size: few; V: TRBV12-3/TRBV12-4; CDR3: CASSMTGLGEQYF; DNA: TGTGCCAGCAGCATGACAGGGTTAGGCGAGCAGTACTTC
D: .; J: TRBJ2-1; size: few; V: TRBV4-3; CDR3: CASSQPDRMGQFF; DNA: TGCGCCAGCAGCCAACCCGACAGGATGGGGCAGTTCTTC
D: .; J: TRBJ2-7; size: .; V: TRBV6-5; CDR3: CASSYTGEGYEQYF; DNA: TGTGCCAGCAGTTACACAGGGGAGGGTTACGAGCAGTACTTC
D: TRBD2; J: TRBJ2-1; size: .; V: TRBV11-3; CDR3: CASSFHGGGADEQFF; DNA: TGTGCCAGCAGCTTTCACGGCGGGGGGGCAGATGAGCAGTTCTTC
D: .; J: TRBJ2-1; size: .; V: TRBV19; CDR3: CASSMRHNEQFF; DNA: TGTGCCAGTAGTATGCGTCACAATGAGCAGTTCTTC
D: .; J: TRBJ2-5; size: few; V: TRBV5-1; CDR3: CASSNRDSHYF; DNA: TGCGCCAGCAGCAACCGGGACTCACACTACTTC
D: .; J: TRBJ1-2; size: few; V: TRBV20-1; CDR3: CSATGGAGLSYGYTF; DNA: TGCAGTGCTACGGGAGGGGCCGGACTTAGCTATGGCTACACCTTC
D: TRBD1; J: TRBJ2-5; size: .; V: TRBV28; CDR3: CASSRDRVKETQYF; DNA: TGTGCCAGCAGTCGGGACAGGGTTAAAGAGACCCAGTACTTC
D: .; J: TRBJ1-1; size: .; V: TRBV5-5; CDR3: CASSLNRAGTEAFF; DNA: TGTGCCAGCAGCTTGAACAGGGCGGGCACTGAAGCTTTCTTT
D: .; J: TRBJ2-3; size: few; V: TRBV7-9; CDR3: CASRSRLDQQTETQYF; DNA: TGTGCCAGCAGATCGCGACTTGACCAGCAAACGGAGACGCAGTATTTT
D: .; J: TRBJ2-2; size: .; V: TRBV30; CDR3: CAWRQGAGMTGELFF; DNA: TGTGCCTGGAGGCAGGGCGCGGGGATGACCGGGGAGCTGTTTTTT
D: .; J: TRBJ1-2; size: .; V: TRBV5-1; CDR3: CASSPIGPGYGYTF; DNA: TGCGCCAGCAGCCCGATTGGGCCGGGCTATGGCTACACCTTC
D: TRBD1; J: TRBJ1-1; size: .; V: TRBV20-1; CDR3: CSAMVSGQNREAFF; DNA: TGCAGTGCTATGGTGTCGGGACAGAACAGAGAAGCTTTCTTT
D: TRBD1; J: TRBJ1-1; size: few; V: TRBV7-9; CDR3: CASSLAPGQGMNTEAFF; DNA: TGTGCCAGCAGCTTAGCTCCTGGACAGGGAATGAACACTGAAGCTTTCTTT
D: .; J: TRBJ1-5; size: few; V: TRBV12-3/TRBV12-4; CDR3: CASSFRSNSNQPQHF; DNA: TGTGCCAGCAGTTTCCGGTCCAATAGCAATCAGCCCCAGCATTTT
D: .; J: TRBJ2-6; size: few; V: TRBV29-1; CDR3: CSVLGANVLTF; DNA: TGCAGCGTTCTAGGGGCCAACGTCCTGACTTTC
D: TRBD1; J: TRBJ1-3; size: .; V: TRBV2; CDR3: CASSWTGPGNTIYF; DNA: TGTGCCAGCAGTTGGACAGGGCCTGGAAACACCATATATTTT
D: TRBD1; J: TRBJ2-7; size: .; V: TRBV5-6; CDR3: CASSDRVFTYEQYF; DNA: TGTGCCAGCAGTGACAGGGTCTTTACCTACGAGCAGTACTTC
D: TRBD2; J: TRBJ2-3; size: few; V: TRBV10-3; CDR3: CAISESGSAGPTDTQYF; DNA: TGTGCCATCAGTGAGTCGGGGTCAGCGGGGCCCACAGATACGCAGTATTTT
D: .; J: TRBJ2-7; size: .; V: TRBV15; CDR3: CATSRGNSRSYEQYF; DNA: TGTGCCACCAGCAGAGGTAACAGTAGGTCCTACGAGCAGTACTTC
D: .; J: TRBJ2-1; size: .; V: TRBV7-6; CDR3: CASSPGAGKSYNEQFF; DNA: TGTGCCAGCAGCCCTGGGGCCGGGAAATCCTACAATGAGCAGTTCTTC
D: .; J: TRBJ2-2; size: few; V: TRBV12-3/TRBV12-4; CDR3: CASSLSPVSTGELFF; DNA: TGTGCCAGCAGTTTGTCGCCAGTCAGCACCGGGGAGCTGTTTTTT
D: .; J: TRBJ2-1; size: few; V: TRBV24-1; CDR3: CATSDPWTRVPNEQFF; DNA: TGTGCCACCAGTGACCCTTGGACAAGGGTTCCCAATGAGCAGTTCTTC
D: TRBD1; J: TRBJ1-1; size: few; V: TRBV20-1; CDR3: CSARPRTGWMGAFF; DNA: TGCAGTGCTAGGCCTCGGACAGGGTGGATGGGAGCTTTCTTT
D: .; J: TRBJ1-1; size: .; V: TRBV9; CDR3: CASSVGIGEGDTEAFF; DNA: TGTGCCAGCAGCGTAGGGATAGGGGAAGGGGACACTGAAGCTTTCTTT
D: .; J: TRBJ2-1; size: few; V: TRBV2; CDR3: CASRRVYNEQFF; DNA: TGTGCCAGCAGGAGGGTGTACAATGAGCAGTTCTTC
D: TRBD1; J: TRBJ2-5; size: .; V: TRBV5-1; CDR3: CASSSLGTEETQYF; DNA: TGCGCCAGCAGCTCCCTTGGGACAGAAGAGACCCAGTACTTC
D: TRBD1; J: TRBJ1-1; size: few; V: TRBV5-1; CDR3: CASSADRRNTEAFF; DNA: TGCGCCAGCAGCGCGGACAGGCGGAACACTGAAGCTTTCTTT
D: .; J: TRBJ1-4; size: .; V: TRBV5-1; CDR3: CASSLAPVQAGEKLFF; DNA: TGCGCCAGCAGCTTGGCCCCGGTGCAGGCAGGGGAAAAACTGTTTTTT
D: .; J: TRBJ1-5; size: few; V: TRBV27; CDR3: CASTPVGGNQPQHF; DNA: TGTGCCAGCACCCCTGTGGGGGGCAATCAGCCCCAGCATTTT
D: TRBD1; J: TRBJ2-7; size: few; V: TRBV29-1; CDR3: CSAEGDRSEQYF; DNA: TGCAGCGCCGAGGGGGACAGAAGCGAGCAGTACTTC
D: TRBD1; J: TRBJ1-2; size: .; V: TRBV19; CDR3: CASSLQGQGAGYGYTF; DNA: TGTGCCAGTAGTCTTCAGGGGCAGGGGGCCGGCTATGGCTACACCTTC